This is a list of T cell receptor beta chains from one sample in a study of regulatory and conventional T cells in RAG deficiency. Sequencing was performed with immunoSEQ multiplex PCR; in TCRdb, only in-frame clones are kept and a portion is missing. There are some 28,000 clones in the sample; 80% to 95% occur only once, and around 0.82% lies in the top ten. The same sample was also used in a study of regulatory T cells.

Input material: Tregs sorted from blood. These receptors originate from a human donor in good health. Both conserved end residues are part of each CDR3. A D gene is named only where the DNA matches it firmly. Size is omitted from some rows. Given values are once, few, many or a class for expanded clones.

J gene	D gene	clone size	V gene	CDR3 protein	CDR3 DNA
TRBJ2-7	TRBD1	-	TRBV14	CASSRRQGSHEQYF	TGTGCCAGCAGCCGTCGACAGGGTTCCCACGAGCAGTACTTC
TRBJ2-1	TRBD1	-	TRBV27	CASKDRGSAYNEQFF	TGTGCCAGCAAGGACAGGGGGTCTGCCTACAATGAGCAGTTCTTC
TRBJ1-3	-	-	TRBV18	CASSPHEGVWSGNTIYF	TGTGCCAGCTCACCACATGAGGGGGTCTGGTCTGGAAACACCATATATTTT
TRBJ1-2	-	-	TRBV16	CASSSDPYGYTF	TGTGCCAGCAGCTCTGACCCCTATGGCTACACCTTC
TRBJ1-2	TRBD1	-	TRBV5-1	CASSPGGTGNYGYTF	TGCGCCAGCAGCCCGGGGGGGACAGGGAACTATGGCTACACCTTC
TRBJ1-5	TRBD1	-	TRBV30	CAWSVFPRGDNQPQHF	TGTGCCTGGAGTGTATTCCCCAGGGGGGACAATCAGCCCCAGCATTTT
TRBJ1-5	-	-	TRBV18	CASSVQGSGNQPQHF	TGTGCCAGCTCAGTACAGGGTTCGGGGAATCAGCCCCAGCATTTT
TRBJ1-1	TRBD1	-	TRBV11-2	CASSFGTGLEAFF	TGTGCCAGCAGCTTTGGGACAGGCCTTGAAGCTTTCTTT
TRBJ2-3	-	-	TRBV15	CATRLDYSTDTQYF	TGTGCCACCCGGCTAGATTATAGCACAGATACGCAGTATTTT
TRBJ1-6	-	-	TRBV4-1	CASSPWGREDSPLHF	TGCGCCAGCAGCCCTTGGGGCAGGGAGGATTCACCCCTCCACTTT
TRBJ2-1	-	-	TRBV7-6	CASSLEGPGAGEQFF	TGTGCCAGCAGCTTAGAGGGACCGGGGGCGGGTGAGCAGTTCTTC
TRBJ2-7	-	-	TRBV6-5	CASSYFRGTYEQYF	TGTGCCAGCAGTTACTTCAGGGGTACCTACGAGCAGTACTTC
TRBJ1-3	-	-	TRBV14	CASSQVWRGSGNTIYF	TGTGCCAGCAGCCAAGTTTGGAGGGGATCCGGAAACACCATATATTTT
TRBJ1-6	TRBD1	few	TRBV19	CASSIQGDSYNSPLHF	TGTGCCAGTAGTATCCAGGGGGATTCCTATAATTCACCCCTCCACTTT
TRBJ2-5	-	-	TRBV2	CASSEILETQYF	TGTGCCAGCAGTGAAATCCTGGAGACCCAGTACTTC
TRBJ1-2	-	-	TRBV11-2	CASSLVPKGGYTF	TGTGCCAGCAGCTTAGTTCCGAAAGGCGGCTACACCTTC
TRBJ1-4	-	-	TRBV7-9	CASSGGEWGKLFF	TGTGCCAGCAGCGGGGGCGAGTGGGGAAAACTGTTTTTT
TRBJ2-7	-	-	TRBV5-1	CASSLEGYEQYF	TGCGCCAGCAGCTTGGAAGGGTACGAGCAGTACTTC
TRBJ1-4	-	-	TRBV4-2	CASSQDGPGSNEKLFF	TGTGCCAGCAGCCAAGATGGCCCAGGTTCAAATGAAAAACTGTTTTTT
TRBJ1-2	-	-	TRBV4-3	CASSQGGGYTF	TGCGCCAGCAGCCAAGGGGGCGGCTACACCTTC
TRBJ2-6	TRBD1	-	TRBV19	CASRDRANSGANVLTF	TGTGCCAGCCGGGACAGGGCGAACTCTGGGGCCAACGTCCTGACTTTC
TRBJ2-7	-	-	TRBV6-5	CASSYSNRASYEQYF	TGTGCCAGCAGTTACTCGAACAGGGCCAGTTACGAGCAGTACTTC
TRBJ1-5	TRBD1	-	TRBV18	CASSPPGGTDQPQHF	TGTGCCAGCTCACCTCCAGGGGGGACGGATCAGCCCCAGCATTTT
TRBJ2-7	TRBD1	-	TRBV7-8	CASTSQGAPIYEQYF	TGTGCCAGCACCTCGCAGGGGGCGCCCATCTACGAGCAGTACTTC
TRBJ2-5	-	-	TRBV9	CASSVGVLWGGQETQYF	TGTGCCAGCAGCGTAGGAGTTTTGTGGGGTGGACAAGAGACCCAGTACTTC
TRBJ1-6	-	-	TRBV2	CASRLEGATYNSPLHF	TGTGCCAGCAGGCTCGAAGGGGCGACCTATAATTCACCCCTCCACTTT
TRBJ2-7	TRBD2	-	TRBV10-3	CAISDRLAGRSSYEQYF	TGTGCCATCAGTGATCGACTAGCGGGGCGGAGCTCCTACGAGCAGTACTTC
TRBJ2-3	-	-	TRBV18	CASSPLTVRADTQYF	TGTGCCAGCTCACCCCTAACGGTGCGGGCAGATACGCAGTATTTT
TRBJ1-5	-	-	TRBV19	CASSIRADSNQPQHF	TGTGCCAGTAGTATAAGGGCGGATAGCAATCAGCCCCAGCATTTT
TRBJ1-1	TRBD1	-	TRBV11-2	CASSPDRGRRTEAFF	TGTGCCAGCAGCCCGGACAGGGGGCGTAGAACTGAAGCTTTCTTT
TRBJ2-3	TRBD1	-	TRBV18	CASSPGTGRADTQYF	TGTGCCAGCTCACCAGGGACAGGGAGGGCAGATACGCAGTATTTT
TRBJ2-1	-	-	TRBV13	CASSLFATFLTHEQFF	TGTGCCAGCAGCTTATTTGCGACTTTCCTCACCCATGAGCAGTTCTTC
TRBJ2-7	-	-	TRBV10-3	CAISERGPYEQYF	TGTGCCATCAGTGAAAGGGGTCCCTACGAGCAGTACTTC
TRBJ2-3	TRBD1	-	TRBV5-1	CASSPRGLLTDTQYF	TGCGCCAGCAGTCCGAGGGGGCTCCTCACAGATACGCAGTATTTT
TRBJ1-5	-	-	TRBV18	CASSPPGGYQPQHF	TGTGCCAGCTCACCACCGGGAGGCTATCAGCCCCAGCATTTT
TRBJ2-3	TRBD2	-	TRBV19	CASSVGLASDTQYF	TGTGCCAGTAGTGTAGGACTAGCGTCAGATACGCAGTATTTT
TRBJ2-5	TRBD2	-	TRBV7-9	CASSFKVLAGSQETQYF	TGTGCCAGCAGCTTCAAGGTGTTAGCGGGGAGCCAAGAGACCCAGTACTTC
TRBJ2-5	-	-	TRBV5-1	CASSLDETQYF	TGCGCCAGCAGCTTGGACGAGACCCAGTACTTC
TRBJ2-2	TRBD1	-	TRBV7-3	CASSLPGQGRFGTGELFF	TGTGCCAGCAGCCTACCGGGACAGGGAAGGTTCGGCACCGGGGAGCTGTTTTTT
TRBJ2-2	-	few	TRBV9	CASSVGLIPGELFF	TGTGCCAGCAGCGTAGGGCTTATCCCCGGGGAGCTGTTTTTT
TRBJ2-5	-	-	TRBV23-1	CASNSGPLIPGETQYF	TGCGCCAGCAATTCAGGTCCGCTGATACCTGGAGAGACCCAGTACTTC
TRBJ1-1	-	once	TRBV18	CASSPGGRTEAFF	TGTGCCAGCTCACCAGGGGGCAGGACTGAAGCTTTCTTT
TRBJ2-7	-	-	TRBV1	CTSTCRIGGPYEQYF	TGCACCAGCACCTGTCGTATCGGGGGTCCCTACGAGCAGTACTTC
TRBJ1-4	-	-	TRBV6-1	CASSESIGARVEKLFF	TGTGCCAGCAGTGAATCTATAGGGGCGCGTGTTGAAAAACTGTTTTTT
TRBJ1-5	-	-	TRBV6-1	CASSDRRINQPQHF	TGTGCCAGCAGTGATCGTCGGATCAATCAGCCCCAGCATTTT
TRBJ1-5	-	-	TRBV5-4	CASSSEGEGQPQHF	TGTGCCAGCAGCTCTGAGGGGGAGGGTCAGCCCCAGCATTTT
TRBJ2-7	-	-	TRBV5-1	CARSLFVGSGFYEQYF	TGCGCCAGAAGCTTGTTCGTGGGCTCGGGATTCTACGAGCAGTACTTC
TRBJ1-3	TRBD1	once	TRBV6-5	CASSMGQRSGNTIYF	TGTGCCAGCAGTATGGGACAGCGCTCTGGAAACACCATATATTTT
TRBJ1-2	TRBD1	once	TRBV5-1	CASSLVGAGGFYGYTF	TGCGCCAGCAGCTTGGTTGGGGCAGGGGGATTCTATGGCTACACCTTC
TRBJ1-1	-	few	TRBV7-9	CASTLILFGGTTEAFF	TGTGCCAGCACACTAATACTCTTCGGGGGGACAACTGAAGCTTTCTTT
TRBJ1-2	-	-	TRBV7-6	CASSLFPTRQAVGDNYGYTF	TGTGCCAGCAGCTTATTCCCCACCCGGCAGGCGGTGGGGGACAACTATGGCTACACCTTC
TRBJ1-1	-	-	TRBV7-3	CASSLSGNTEAFF	TGTGCCAGCAGCTTATCGGGCAACACTGAAGCTTTCTTT
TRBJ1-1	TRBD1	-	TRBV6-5	CASINRGQNAEAFF	TGTGCCAGCATCAACAGGGGACAGAACGCTGAAGCTTTCTTT
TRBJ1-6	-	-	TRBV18	CASSPGHRLNSPLHF	TGTGCCAGCTCACCCGGACACCGCCTTAATTCACCCCTCCACTTT
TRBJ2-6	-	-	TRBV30	CAWGSWGRGANVLTF	TGTGCCTGGGGCTCTTGGGGGCGTGGGGCCAACGTCCTGACTTTC
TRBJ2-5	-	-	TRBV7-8	CASSLTPTVQETQYF	TGTGCCAGCAGCCTCACCCCCACCGTCCAAGAGACCCAGTACTTC
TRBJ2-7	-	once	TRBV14	CASSQGVSRAYEQYF	TGTGCCAGCAGCCAAGGTGTCAGTAGGGCGTACGAGCAGTACTTC